Below, 9 T cell receptor beta chains from the same sample are listed, as sequenced in a study of blood T cell repertoires in COVID-19. Assay used: immunoSEQ multiplex PCR; TCRdb lists only in-frame clones, some missing. The table lists 250,000 to 350,000 clones, roughly nine tenths of them singletons, with roughly 2.2% in the top ten. The sequenced sample was peripheral blood. Receptors were obtained from a woman in her forties or fifties who had recovered from COVID-19.

The V and J genes are TRBV15 and TRBJ2-2; 9 bases match TRBD2. The CDR3 length is 15 residues. The germline V gene encodes CDR1 LNHNV and CDR2 YYDKDF (reference sequence). With V trimmed by 3 bases and J by 3 bases, 2 bases remained unmatched. CDR3 coding DNA: TGTGCCACCAGCAGCATAGCGGGAGACACCGGGGAGCTGTTTTTT. Amino acid sequence: CATSSIAGDTGELFF.

V usage is TRBV7-2 and J usage is TRBJ2-5; no clear D gene. Trimming cost V 0 bases and J 5 bases, with 7 bases left between them. This CDR3 region has 13 residues. Per germline, CDR1 SGHTA and CDR2 FQGNSA. CDR3 region: CASSLAQRETQYF. CDR3 DNA: TGTGCCAGCAGCTTAGCGCAGAGGGAGACCCAGTACTTC.

The gene calls are TRBV10-3 and TRBJ2-2; no definite D call. In germline, CDR1 is ENHRY, CDR2 SYGVKD. The CDR3 extends over 12 amino acids. Trimming took off 11 bases at V and 1 base at J, with 8 bases between the two ends. CDR3 protein: CASSENTGELFF. CDR3 nucleotides: TGTGCCTCGAGCGAGAACACCGGGGAGCTGTTTTTT.

The rearrangement uses TRBV28 and TRBJ1-5; perhaps TRBD1 as D (6 bases). Trimming removed 5 bases from V and 0 bases from J, with 14 bases in between. Germline CDR1 and CDR2: MDHEN and SYDVKM. This CDR3 has 16 residues. CDR3 in amino acids: CASSNIQGSSNQPQHF. DNA of the CDR3: TGTGCCAGCAGTAATATACAGGGATCTAGCAATCAGCCCCAGCATTTT.

The chain couples TRBV5-1 to TRBJ2-7, with 10 nucleotides matching TRBD1. This CDR3 comprises 17 residues. Trimming cost V 3 bases and J 0 bases; bases outside gene matches: 9. Germline CDR1 and CDR2: SGHRS and YFSETQ. The CDR3 nucleotides are TGCGCCAGCAGCTGGGCCCCCGGGACAGGGGCCTCCTACGAGCAGTACTTC. This encodes CASSWAPGTGASYEQYF.

The V and J genes are TRBV11-2 and TRBJ1-1, with D unresolved. Per germline, CDR1 SGHAT and CDR2 FQNNGV. Trimming cost V 0 bases and J 3 bases, with 8 bases left between them. The length of the CDR3 is 14 residues. CDR3 loop: CASSLEGRYTEAFF. In DNA, the CDR3 is TGTGCCAGCAGCTTAGAGGGCAGATACACTGAAGCTTTCTTT. The entire variable domain, with the rest obtained from reference TRBV11-2 and TRBJ1-1, is as follows: EAGVAQSPRYKIIEKRQSVAFWCNPISGHATLYWYQQILGQGPKLLIQFQNNGVVDDSQLPKDRFSAERLKGVDSTLKIQPAKLEDSAVYLCASSLEGRYTEAFFGQGTRLTVV.

This sequence joins TRBV5-4 and TRBJ1-1, with 8 bases aligning to TRBD1. The CDR3 extends over 16 amino acids. Looked up from germline, CDR1 is SGHNT and CDR2 is YYREEE (reference sequence). With 4 bases clipped from V and 0 bases from J, the junction kept 8 bases outside the gene matches. The CDR3 DNA is TGTGCCAGCAGCCGCCAGACAGGGGCGTTGAACACTGAAGCTTTCTTT. As protein: CASSRQTGALNTEAFF.

This chain joins TRBV27 and TRBJ1-2; 7 nucleotides match TRBD1. Trimming took 3 bases from V and 6 from J; bases not matched to a gene: 7. CDR1 and CDR2 from the germline V gene are MNHEY and SMNVEV (reference sequence). This CDR3 region has 14 residues. In DNA form, the CDR3 reads TGTGCCAGCAGTTTGGGACAGCGTTTCGATGGCTACACCTTC. Residues: CASSLGQRFDGYTF.

This chain uses TRBV25-1 with TRBJ1-2, with TRBD1 matching 7 bases. Germline lookup yields CDR1 MGHDK and CDR2 SYGVNS. Trimming cost V 8 bases and J 6 bases; bases outside gene matches: 6. CDR3 size: 12 residues. The CDR3 bases are TGTGCCAGCCGAGGGGGCGTAAATGGCTACACCTTC. Amino acids: CASRGGVNGYTF.